This TCR beta chain was sequenced for a study of shared clonotypes between healthy human individuals. As for the study in general: CD8 memory received one plate per donor, CD8 naive two, CD4 memory three and CD4 naive three.

Naive CD8 cells were CD45RO-negative, positively selected for CCR7, excluding terminally differentiated effector memory CD45RA+ cells. The CDR3 has 16 residues. The V and J ends lost 2 bases and 1 base respectively, with 12 bases between them. The germline CDR1 and CDR2 sequences are WSHSY and SAAADI. General observations from the study: Depth of sequencing was expected to influence donor clonotype sharing. Though the depth was large, rarefaction showed that sorted-subset sequencing was incomplete. Clonotypes that were shared across a handful of donors made up roughly 5% of naive CD4 clonotypes.

Clones were read by immunoSEQ multiplex PCR, and TCRdb kept only the in-frame ones, dropping some. The sample lists 2 million to 2.5 million clones; 90% to 95% were seen once. About this clone: The antigen remains unidentified.

This TCR was recovered from a man in his late teens or twenties in good health. Some clones in this sample may be carry-over from other donors' samples. The rearrangement joins TRBV10-2 to TRBJ2-4, with a possible D match to TRBD1 (6 bases). The specimen was naive CD8+ T cells from PBMCs. The CDR3 bases are TGCGCCAGCAGTGAGATGACAGGCCCGGCCAAAAACATTCAGTACTTC. This encodes CASSEMTGPAKNIQYF.